This T cell receptor (beta chain) was found in a study of blood T cell repertoires in COVID-19. As for the study in general: COVID-19 samples collected from the United States, Italy and Spain covered acute and convalescent phases. PBMCs, B-cell-depleted T cells, or T cells were the source of the cDNA or gDNA that made up the material.

CDR1 SGHKS and CDR2 YYEKEE come from the germline V gene (reference sequence). V dropped 3 bases and J dropped 2 bases, with 16 bases sitting between them. This CDR3 has 16 residues. In the original processing: Reference gene primer amplification yielded estimated nucleated cell counts. Method: immunoSEQ multiplex PCR; TCRdb's copy keeps in-frame clones and lacks some. From that table come the V and J calls and clone size; the DNA was used to work out D and trimming. The sample lists under 95,000 clones, about nine tenths occurring once. This clone was detected once. The TCR sequence derives from a woman aged 45-60 years with acute or convalescent COVID-19. The V call is TRBV5-5, the J call TRBJ2-3, with a weak D call TRBD2 (6 bases). The source material was peripheral blood. The DNA of the CDR3 is TGTGCCAGCAGCTCACCGGGACTGGACCTCACAGATACGCAGTATTTT. Amino acids: CASSSPGLDLTDTQYF.